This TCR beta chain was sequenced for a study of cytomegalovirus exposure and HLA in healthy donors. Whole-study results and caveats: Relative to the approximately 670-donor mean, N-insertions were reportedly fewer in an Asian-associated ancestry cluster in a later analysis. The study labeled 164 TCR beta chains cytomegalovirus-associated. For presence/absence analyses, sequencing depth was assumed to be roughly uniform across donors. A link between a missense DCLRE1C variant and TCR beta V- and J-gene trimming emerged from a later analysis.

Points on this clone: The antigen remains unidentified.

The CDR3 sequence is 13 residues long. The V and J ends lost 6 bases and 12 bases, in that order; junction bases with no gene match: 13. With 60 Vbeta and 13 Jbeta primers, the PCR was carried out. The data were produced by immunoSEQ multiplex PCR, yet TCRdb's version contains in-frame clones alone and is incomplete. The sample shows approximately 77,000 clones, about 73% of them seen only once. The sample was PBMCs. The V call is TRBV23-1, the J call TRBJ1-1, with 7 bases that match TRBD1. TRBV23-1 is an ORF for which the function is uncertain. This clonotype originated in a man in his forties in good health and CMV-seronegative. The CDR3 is CASSPTGARVPFF. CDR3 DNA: TGCGCCAGCAGCCCTACAGGGGCGCGCGTACCTTTCTTT.